This T cell receptor (beta chain) was recovered during a study of control samples from healthy donors and cancer patients. Method: immunoSEQ multiplex PCR; TCRdb's copy keeps in-frame clones and lacks some. Of about 140,000 clones in the sample, around 90% were seen once. The sequencing sample was made of blood. The sequence came from a man aged 18 to 29 in good health.

CDR3 region: CASSSHWGGTEAFF. CDR3 DNA: TGTGCCAGCAGTTCCCACTGGGGAGGCACTGAAGCTTTCTTT. The J gene is TRBJ1-1, the V gene TRBV6-5, with D unresolved. V lost 4 bases, J lost 4 bases, and 13 bases lay in between. This CDR3 region has 14 residues. Germline V gene lookup returns CDR1 MNHEY and CDR2 SVGAGI.